The 26 T cell receptor beta chains below come from one sample, sequenced in a study of beta chain features in type 1 diabetes. The study reverse transcribed the entire isolated RNA, so it sequenced expressed TCRB transcripts. Using immunoSEQ multiplex PCR, the repertoire was profiled, and TCRdb retains in-frame clones only, with some absent. The sample lists about 320,000 clones, around 13% seen once, with over 5.5% in the top ten. Source material: central memory CD4+ T cells from blood. These TCRs come from a man aged 25-40 years in good health.

The CDR3 DNA reads as TGTGCCAGCAGCCCGGGTGTCTGGGGCGCTTCCCGCGAGCAGTACGTC. This translates into CASSPGVWGASREQYV. The J gene is TRBJ2-7, the V gene TRBV7-8, with D perhaps TRBD1 (5 bases). Germline assignment: CDR1 SGHVS and CDR2 FQNEAQ. V gave up 5 bases and J gave up 6 bases, with 23 bases separating them. The CDR3 spans 16 residues.

J is TRBJ1-1 and V is TRBV7-2; 12 bases map to TRBD1. The CDR3 is made up of 16 amino acids. The V gene's germline CDR1 is SGHTA and CDR2 FQGNSA. Trimming took 2 bases from V and 11 from J; bases not matched to a gene: 12. This CDR3 is CASSLRTPGQGARAFF. The CDR3 bases are TGTGCCAGCAGCTTACGTACTCCGGGACAGGGGGCAAGGGCTTTCTTT.

This chain connects TRBV7-9 to TRBJ2-1, with D unclear. The V end was cut by 2 bases, the J end by 13 bases, with 12 bases between. CDR3 length: 12 amino acids. CDR1 is SEHNR and CDR2 is FQNEAQ in the germline V gene (reference sequence). CDR3 nucleotide sequence: TGTGCCAGCAGCTTACCGGGCACCCAACAGTTCTTC. Translation: CASSLPGTQQFF.

This clone was observed at least ten times. The CDR3: CASSLGGMLSEAFF. The CDR3 DNA sequence: TGTGCCAGCAGCTTAGGGGGGATGTTGTCTGAAGCTTTCTTT. The chain links TRBV7-2 to TRBJ1-1, with a tentative D call TRBD1 (5 bases). This CDR3 comprises 14 residues. V shed 1 base and J shed 6 bases, with 12 bases lying between them. Germline CDR1 and CDR2: SGHTA and FQGNSA.

This clone turned up a few times. This chain links TRBV7-2 with TRBJ2-6, with a tentative D call TRBD2 (6 bases). This CDR3 has 17 residues. Trimming took 3 bases from V and 5 from J, leaving 17 bases between them. Germline loops: CDR1 SGHTA, CDR2 FQGNSA. CDR3 protein: CASSLEGGIGWANVLTF. The CDR3 DNA sequence: TGTGCCAGCAGCTTGGAGGGCGGGATAGGCTGGGCCAACGTCCTGACTTTC. Drawing the rest from reference TRBV7-2 and TRBJ2-6, the complete variable domain is GAGVSQSPSNKVTEKGKDVELRCDPISGHTALYWYRQSLGQGLEFLIYFQGNSAPDKSGLPSDRFSAERTGGSVSTLTIQRTQQEDSAVYLCASSLEGGIGWANVLTFGAGSRLTVL.

The J gene is TRBJ1-1, the V gene TRBV7-8; the D gene is possibly TRBD1 (5 bases). The CDR3 is 12 residues long. Germline V lookup: CDR1 SGHVS, CDR2 FQNEAQ. Trimming shortened V by 2 bases and J by 5 bases, and 6 bases separated the two germline ends. The CDR3 DNA sequence: TGTGCCAGCAGCTTAAGGACAACTGAAGCTTTCTTT. It yields the protein CASSLRTTEAFF.

This clone occurred a few times. The V call is TRBV6-6, the J call TRBJ1-1, with no clear D. Deletions cut 5 bases from V and 3 bases from J, with 16 bases between. The germline CDR1 and CDR2 sequences are MNHNY and SVGAGI (reference sequence). CDR3 length: 15 amino acids. The CDR3 sequence is CASSGFAGPYTEAFF. CDR3 in DNA: TGTGCCAGCAGTGGGTTCGCAGGACCTTACACTGAAGCTTTCTTT.

This clone appeared a few times. V is TRBV11-3 and J is TRBJ2-5, with 14 positions matching TRBD2. V lost 5 bases, J lost 5 bases, and 10 bases stayed unmatched. The germline gives CDR1 SGHNT, CDR2 YENEEA. This CDR3 contains 17 residues. In DNA form, the CDR3 reads TGTGCCAGCAGCCAGGGACTAGCGGGAGAAATTGGGGAGACCCAGTACTTC. This translates into CASSQGLAGEIGETQYF.

Points on this clone: The sample carries other DNA sequences with the same CDR3. The genes are TRBV5-4 and TRBJ1-5, with D hard to call. Trimming shortened V by 5 bases and J by 4 bases, and 13 bases separated the two germline ends. Germline-derived CDR1 and CDR2 are SGHNT and YYREEE (reference sequence). The CDR3 extends over 14 amino acids. The CDR3 DNA reads as TGTGCCAGCAGTCACGGACTGGCAAATCAGCCCCAGCATTTT. This sequence encodes CASSHGLANQPQHF. The full variable domain, in which reference TRBV5-4 and TRBJ1-5 provide the parts outside the CDR3, is ETGVTQSPTHLIKTRGQQVTLRCSSQSGHNTVSWYQQALGQGPQFIFQYYREEENGRGNFPPRFSGLQFPNYSSELNVNALELDDSALYLCASSHGLANQPQHFGDGTRLSIL.

In this sample, this clone turned up a few times. The V and J genes are TRBV6-1 and TRBJ1-3; unclear D gene. The germline gives CDR1 MNHNS, CDR2 SASEGT. The CDR3 sequence is 11 residues long. V was cut by 7 bases and J by 3 bases, with 4 bases left in between. The CDR3 nucleotides read TGTGCCAGCAATTTTGGAAACACCATATATTTT. It codes for CASNFGNTIYF.

This clone appeared a few times. The chain is built from TRBV6-5 and TRBJ2-7, with D perhaps given as TRBD1 or TRBD2 (6 bases each). Germline loops: CDR1 MNHEY, CDR2 SVGAGI. Trimming pared 7 bases from V and 1 base from J, leaving 14 bases between. This CDR3 region has 14 residues. CDR3 residues: CASKSGGGSYEQYF. The CDR3 DNA is TGTGCCAGCAAATCAGGAGGGGGTTCCTACGAGCAGTACTTC.

The V call is TRBV6-6, the J call TRBJ2-1, with D unresolved. V lost 6 bases, J lost 12 bases, and 21 bases lay in between. The CDR3 is made up of 14 amino acids. Germline values: CDR1 MNHNY, CDR2 SVGAGI (reference sequence). The CDR3: CASSPPQEGSGQFF. The CDR3 nucleotides are TGTGCCAGCAGCCCCCCCCAGGAAGGTTCTGGGCAGTTCTTC.

V and J are TRBV19 and TRBJ1-2; TRBD1 is a possible D gene (5 bases). The CDR3 loop spans 15 amino acids. Germline V gives CDR1 LNHDA, CDR2 SQIVND (reference sequence). Trimming shortened V by 7 bases and J by 7 bases, and 22 bases separated the two germline ends. The CDR3 DNA follows: TGTGCCAGTAACATAGGGCAGGGAAAGGGTGGTGGCTACACCTTC. It yields the protein CASNIGQGKGGGYTF. The full variable domain, in which reference TRBV19 and TRBJ1-2 provide the parts outside the CDR3, is DGGITQSPKYLFRKEGQNVTLSCEQNLNHDAMYWYRQDPGQGLRLIYYSQIVNDFQKGDIAEGYSVSREKKESFPLTVTSAQKNPTAFYLCASNIGQGKGGGYTFGSGTRLTVV.

This clone came up many times. The V call is TRBV7-9, the J call TRBJ2-1; D remains unclear. Germline CDR1 is SEHNR and CDR2 is FQNEAQ (reference sequence). V was pared by 6 bases and J by 10 bases, with 16 bases between. The CDR3 runs 13 residues. The CDR3 DNA follows: TGTGCCAGCAGATCAGGCAGCGAGAGAGAGCAGTTCTTC. Translated, it gives CASRSGSEREQFF.

This clone was detected only a few times. V and J are TRBV9 and TRBJ1-2; TRBD1 aligns across 7 bases. This CDR3 spans 16 amino acids. With V trimmed by 4 bases and J by 0 bases, 9 bases remained unmatched. Germline values: CDR1 SGDLS, CDR2 YYNGEE. This chain's CDR3 is CASSPRDSPSNYGYTF. DNA for the CDR3: TGTGCCAGCAGCCCAAGGGACAGCCCCTCTAACTATGGCTACACCTTC.

In the case of this clone: Other DNA sequences in this sample translate to the same CDR3. This chain links TRBV11-2 with TRBJ2-3, with unresolved D. Between the trimmed V and J ends, which lost 5 bases and 6 bases, there was a span of 6 bases. The germline CDR1 and CDR2 sequences are SGHAT and FQNNGV. This CDR3 is built from 11 residues. The chain's CDR3 is CASSLTDTQYF. The CDR3 coding sequence is TGTGCCAGCAGCCTCACCGATACGCAGTATTTT.

This clone came up many times. This rearrangement joins TRBV18 to TRBJ2-7, with D possibly being TRBD2 (6 bases). Trimming took off 9 bases at V and 0 bases at J, with 18 bases between the two ends. The CDR3 loop spans 15 amino acids. The germline gives CDR1 KGHSH, CDR2 LQKENI. The CDR3 nucleotides are TGTGCCAGTAAGGACGGGCGGGGCAGCTCCTACGAGCAGTACGTC. It codes for CASKDGRGSSYEQYV.

As DNA, the CDR3 is TGTGCCAGCAGGACCCCTGGACACCCCCGCGCGTACGTC. Amino acids: CASRTPGHPRAYV. The V call is TRBV6-1, the J call TRBJ2-7; the D gene is possibly TRBD1 (5 bases). This CDR3 contains 13 residues. Trimming cost V 6 bases and J 12 bases, with 21 bases left between them. CDR1 and CDR2 from the germline V gene are MNHNS and SASEGT.

This clone has more than one count but fewer than ten. As DNA, the CDR3 is TGTGCCAGCAGCGTAATTCTCGGCGGGCAAGAGACCCAGTACTTC. This gives the protein CASSVILGGQETQYF. The chain carries TRBV9 and TRBJ2-5; tentative D call: TRBD2 (5 bases). The germline V gene encodes CDR1 SGDLS and CDR2 YYNGEE. The CDR3 totals 15 residues. V lost 1 base and J 2 bases, leaving 12 bases between the germline ends.

The chain carries TRBV27 and TRBJ2-7; 10 positions match TRBD1. Germline CDR1 is MNHEY and CDR2 is SMNVEV (reference sequence). Trimming took 7 bases from V and 7 from J; bases not matched to a gene: 10. CDR3 size: 14 residues. Here the CDR3 DNA reads TGTGCCAGCAAGAATCGACAGGGGGCGGAAGAGCAGTACTTC. It codes for CASKNRQGAEEQYF.

This chain joins TRBV27 and TRBJ1-2, with D tentatively TRBD1 (5 bases). The CDR3 is 13 amino acids. Trimming pared 1 base from V and 8 bases from J, leaving 11 bases between. Germline assignment: CDR1 MNHEY and CDR2 SMNVEV (reference sequence). The CDR3 DNA sequence: TGTGCCAGCAGTTTATACGGGGGTATCGGCTACACCTTC. Protein: CASSLYGGIGYTF.

This clone came up a few times. CDR3 sequence (DNA): TGTGCCAGCAGCTTAGAGGGGGCGGTGCGGGATACGCAGTATTTT. Residues: CASSLEGAVRDTQYF. J is TRBJ2-3 and V is TRBV7-2, with 7 bases matching TRBD1. Trimming cost V 1 base and J 6 bases; bases outside gene matches: 7. The CDR3 runs 15 residues. Germline values: CDR1 SGHTA, CDR2 FQGNSA.

The V and J genes are TRBV7-9 and TRBJ2-5; maybe TRBD2 (6 bases). This CDR3 is built from 15 residues. The germline V gene has CDR1 SEHNR and CDR2 FQNEAQ (reference sequence). With 3 bases removed from V and 5 bases from J, the gap between germline ends came to 16 bases. Written as DNA, the CDR3 is TGTGCCAGCAGCTTTGCGGGCGGGGATGGTGAGACCCAGTACTTC. Its translation: CASSFAGGDGETQYF.

This clone was recorded at least ten times. The chain recombines TRBV7-2 with TRBJ1-2; a weak D match, TRBD1 (5 bases). V lost 4 bases and J 8 bases, leaving 11 bases between the germline ends. Germline CDR1 SGHTA, CDR2 FQGNSA. The CDR3 loop spans 12 amino acids. The DNA for the CDR3 is TGTGCCAGCAGCTCGAATGACAGAGGCTACACCTTC. Protein product: CASSSNDRGYTF.

J is TRBJ2-1 and V is TRBV9; 9 bases line up with TRBD2. The trim removed 4 bases at V and 9 bases at J, leaving 2 bases unmatched. This CDR3 is built from 12 residues. The germline V gene encodes CDR1 SGDLS and CDR2 YYNGEE. CDR3 coding DNA: TGTGCCAGCAGCAAACTAGCGGGTGAGCAGTTCTTC. Its protein is CASSKLAGEQFF.

The DNA of the CDR3 is TGTGCCAGCAGACAACACAGGGAGTTCGCACCCCTCCACTTT. It yields the protein CASRQHREFAPLHF. The chain recombines TRBV7-9 with TRBJ1-6; a possible D gene is TRBD1 (6 bases). The V gene lost 6 bases and the J gene lost 11 bases, with 17 bases spanning the gap. The CDR3 spans 14 residues. Germline CDR1 SEHNR, CDR2 FQNEAQ (reference sequence).